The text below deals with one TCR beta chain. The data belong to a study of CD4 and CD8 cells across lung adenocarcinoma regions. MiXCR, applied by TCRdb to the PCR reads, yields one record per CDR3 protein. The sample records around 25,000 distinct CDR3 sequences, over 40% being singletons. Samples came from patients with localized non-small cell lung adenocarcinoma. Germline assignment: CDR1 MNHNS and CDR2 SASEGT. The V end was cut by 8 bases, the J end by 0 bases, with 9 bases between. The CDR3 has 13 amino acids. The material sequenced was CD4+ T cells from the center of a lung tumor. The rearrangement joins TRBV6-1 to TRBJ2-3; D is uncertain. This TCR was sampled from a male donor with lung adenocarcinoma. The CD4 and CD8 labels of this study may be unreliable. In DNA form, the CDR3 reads TGTGCCAGCCAGGCTGTGAGCACAGATACGCAGTATTTT. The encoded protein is CASQAVSTDTQYF.